The rows below give T cell receptor beta chains drawn from one sample of a study of blood T cell repertoires in COVID-19. The table came from immunoSEQ multiplex PCR; TCRdb's copy has only in-frame clones and leaves some out. The table includes a few hundred thousand clones, about nine tenths detected once. The sequencing sample was made of PBMCs or T cells enriched from blood (not recorded which). These receptors originate from a man between 18 and 35 years old with acute COVID-19. CDR3s include the opening cysteine and the closing phenylalanine or tryptophan. D genes are given only for firm matches. Only some rows state a clone size, as once, few, many or a class for expanded clones.

j_call	v_call	clone_size	d_call	cdr3_aa	cdr3_nt
TRBJ1-2	TRBV3-1/TRBV3-2	NA	TRBD1	CASSHPTGGLHHGYTF	TGTGCCAGCAGCCATCCCACAGGGGGGTTACATCATGGCTACACCTTC
TRBJ2-2	TRBV5-5	once	TRBD2	CASSGKAGVGAGELFF	TGTGCCAGCAGCGGGAAAGCGGGAGTAGGGGCCGGGGAGCTGTTTTTT
TRBJ2-5	TRBV2	NA	NA	CASSTSTGWETQYF	TGTGCCAGCTCTACTTCAACAGGGTGGGAGACCCAGTACTTC
TRBJ1-5	TRBV19	once	NA	CASTQGWRWDQPQHF	TGTGCCAGTACCCAGGGGTGGCGGTGGGATCAGCCCCAGCATTTT
TRBJ1-5	TRBV28	NA	TRBD1	CASSQGQVSNQPQHF	TGTGCCAGCAGCCAGGGACAGGTTAGCAATCAGCCCCAGCATTTT
TRBJ2-5	TRBV11-2	NA	TRBD1	CASRSNRTGLETQYF	TGTGCCAGCAGGAGCAATCGGACAGGGCTCGAGACCCAGTACTTC
TRBJ1-3	TRBV19	NA	NA	CASSKGSSGNTIYF	TGTGCCAGTAGTAAAGGGAGCTCTGGAAACACCATATATTTT
TRBJ2-7	TRBV5-6	NA	NA	CASSWLGGAYEQYF	TGTGCCAGCAGCTGGCTAGGGGGAGCCTACGAGCAGTACTTC
TRBJ2-5	TRBV25-1	few	NA	CASSGALAEGETQYF	TGTGCCAGCAGTGGCGCCTTAGCGGAGGGAGAGACCCAGTACTTC
TRBJ2-3	TRBV15	NA	NA	CATSRDFGGPDTQYF	TGTGCCACCAGCAGAGATTTTGGAGGCCCAGATACGCAGTATTTT
TRBJ2-5	TRBV10-1	NA	TRBD2	CASSEAGESKETQYF	TGCGCCAGCAGTGAGGCGGGAGAGTCCAAAGAGACCCAGTACTTC
TRBJ1-2	TRBV2	NA	NA	CASSAAGGALGYTF	TGTGCCAGCAGTGCGGCGGGGGGGGCGCTTGGCTACACCTTC
TRBJ2-7	TRBV4-2	few	TRBD2	CASSQGGLAGTYEQYF	TGTGCCAGCAGCCAAGGGGGGCTAGCGGGTACCTACGAGCAGTACTTC
TRBJ1-2	TRBV6-1	NA	NA	CASSEGHPANYGYTF	TGTGCCAGCAGTGAAGGCCACCCGGCTAACTATGGCTACACCTTC
TRBJ2-1	TRBV28	NA	NA	CASSPFVGAGEQFF	TGTGCCAGCAGCCCCTTTGTGGGAGCCGGTGAGCAGTTCTTC
TRBJ2-3	TRBV30	NA	TRBD2	CAWSTGTSGIADTQYF	TGTGCCTGGAGCACCGGGACTAGCGGGATCGCAGATACGCAGTATTTT
TRBJ2-2	TRBV5-1	NA	TRBD2	CASSLELAGVSGELFF	TGCGCCAGCAGCTTGGAGCTAGCGGGAGTTTCCGGGGAGCTGTTTTTT
TRBJ1-5	TRBV28	NA	TRBD1	CASSGDRGHQPQHF	TGTGCCAGCAGTGGGGACAGGGGGCATCAGCCCCAGCATTTT
TRBJ1-2	TRBV2	NA	NA	CASQQGPDYGYTF	TGTGCCAGCCAGCAGGGTCCGGACTATGGCTACACCTTC
TRBJ2-2	TRBV5-1	NA	NA	CASSPRGDTGELFF	TGCGCCAGCAGCCCCAGGGGGGACACCGGGGAGCTGTTTTTT
TRBJ1-6	TRBV4-3	NA	NA	CASSQDTGSSYNSPLHF	TGCGCCAGCAGCCAAGATACAGGGAGCTCCTATAATTCACCCCTCCACTTT
TRBJ2-2	TRBV6-5	NA	NA	CASSYRESGELFF	TGTGCCAGCAGTTATCGAGAATCCGGGGAGCTGTTTTTT
TRBJ2-7	TRBV2	once	TRBD2	CASSEGTSGAYEQYF	TGTGCCAGCAGTGAAGGGACTAGCGGTGCCTACGAGCAGTACTTC
TRBJ1-6	TRBV30	NA	NA	CAWILLGDNSPLHF	TGTGCCTGGATCTTGCTCGGGGATAATTCACCCCTCCACTTT
TRBJ2-7	TRBV7-7	NA	TRBD1	CASSPGTGSYEQYF	TGTGCTAGCAGCCCCGGGACAGGTTCCTACGAGCAGTACTTC
TRBJ1-1	TRBV19	NA	TRBD1	CASSIGTAEAFF	TGTGCCAGTAGTATCGGGACAGCTGAAGCTTTCTTT
TRBJ2-7	TRBV2	NA	TRBD1	CASGTGSYEQYF	TGTGCCAGTGGGACAGGGTCGTACGAGCAGTACTTC
TRBJ2-1	TRBV10-1	NA	TRBD2	CASSGAGGSFGEQFF	TGCGCCAGCAGCGGTGCGGGAGGATCTTTTGGTGAGCAGTTCTTC